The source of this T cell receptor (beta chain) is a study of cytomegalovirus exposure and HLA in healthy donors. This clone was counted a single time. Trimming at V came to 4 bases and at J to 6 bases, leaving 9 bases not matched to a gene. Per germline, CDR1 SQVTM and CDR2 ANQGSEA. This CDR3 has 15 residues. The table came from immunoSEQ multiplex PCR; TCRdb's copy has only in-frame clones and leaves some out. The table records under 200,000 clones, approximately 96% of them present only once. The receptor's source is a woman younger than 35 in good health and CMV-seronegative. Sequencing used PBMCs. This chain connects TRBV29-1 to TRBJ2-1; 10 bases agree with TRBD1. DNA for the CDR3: TGCAGCGTTGTTCCGGGACAGGGGAATTTCAATGAGCAGTTCTTC. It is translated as CSVVPGQGNFNEQFF.